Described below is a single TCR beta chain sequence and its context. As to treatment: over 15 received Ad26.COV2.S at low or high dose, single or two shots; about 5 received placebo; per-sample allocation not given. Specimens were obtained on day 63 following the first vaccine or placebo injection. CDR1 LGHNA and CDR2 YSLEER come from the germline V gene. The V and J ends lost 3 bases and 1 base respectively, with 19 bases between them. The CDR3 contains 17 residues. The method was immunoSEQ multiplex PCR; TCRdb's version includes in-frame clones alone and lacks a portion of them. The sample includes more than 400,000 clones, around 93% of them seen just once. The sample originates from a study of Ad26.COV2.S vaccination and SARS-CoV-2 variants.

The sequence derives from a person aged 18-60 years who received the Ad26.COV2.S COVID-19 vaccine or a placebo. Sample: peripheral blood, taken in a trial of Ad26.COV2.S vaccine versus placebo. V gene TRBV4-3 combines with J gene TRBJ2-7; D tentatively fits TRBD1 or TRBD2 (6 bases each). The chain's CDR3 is CASSQGLRTDSSYEQYF. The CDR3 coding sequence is TGCGCCAGCAGCCAGGGACTTCGGACAGATTCTTCCTACGAGCAGTACTTC.